This TCR beta chain was identified during a study of blood T cell repertoires in COVID-19. About the research overall: Samples representing acute and convalescent COVID-19 were sourced from the United States, Italy and Spain. PBMCs, B-cell-depleted T cells, or T cells provided the cDNA or gDNA that made up the material.

CDR3 length: 16 residues. V shed 1 base, J shed 2 bases, and the junction held 7 bases outside the gene matches. Per the germline V gene, CDR1 is SGHRS and CDR2 is YFSETQ. In the original processing: Reference gene primer amplification yielded estimated nucleated cell counts. Profiling relied on immunoSEQ multiplex PCR, and the TCRdb table lists in-frame clones only, not all of them. Clone size and V and J calls were adopted from that table, with D and trimming inferred from the DNA. The sample lists more than 250,000 clones; about nine tenths were seen once. The clonotype originates from a middle-aged man with active or convalescent COVID-19. The sequencing input was peripheral blood. This chain links TRBV5-1 with TRBJ2-3; the match to TRBD2 covers 7 bases. This chain's CDR3 is CASSLFGGRATDTQYF. DNA of the CDR3: TGCGCCAGCAGCTTGTTCGGGGGGAGGGCCACAGATACGCAGTATTTT.